The entry below describes one T cell receptor (beta chain). Its antigen remains unidentified. CDR3 length: 16 amino acids. V lost 0 bases to trimming and J lost 2 bases, with 13 bases between them. Germline V gene sequence: CDR1 LGHNT, CDR2 FRNRAP. The data stem from a study of T-cell reconstitution after alpha-beta-depleted transplantation in children. General study findings and limits: Reported findings indicate that, about two months after transplant, alpha-beta T cells came from several hundred expanded clones, which were derived from non-depleted graft cells. Day-60 TCRbeta diversity that was high in some patients was derived from surviving recipient T cells and thymic progenitors. T-cell numbers and diversity one year post-transplant derived largely from freshly generated T cells.

It was with unique molecular identifiers that the TCRbeta library was prepared. TCRdb reprocessed the PCR reads with MiXCR, giving one entry per CDR3 protein. The sample contains about 1,000,000 distinct CDR3 sequences, around 30% of which appear only once. The specimen comprised PBMCs, mostly from graft donor cells, sampled 360 days after TCRalphabeta/CD19-depleted stem cell transplant. This chain uses TRBV12-5 with TRBJ2-5, with D maybe TRBD1 (5 bases). The clonotype comes from a boy younger than two who had a stem cell transplant for SCID, so the T cells may come from the graft donor. The CDR3 is CASGLVLNRRQETQYF. CDR3 sequence (DNA): TGTGCTAGTGGTTTGGTACTGAACAGGAGACAAGAGACCCAGTACTTC.